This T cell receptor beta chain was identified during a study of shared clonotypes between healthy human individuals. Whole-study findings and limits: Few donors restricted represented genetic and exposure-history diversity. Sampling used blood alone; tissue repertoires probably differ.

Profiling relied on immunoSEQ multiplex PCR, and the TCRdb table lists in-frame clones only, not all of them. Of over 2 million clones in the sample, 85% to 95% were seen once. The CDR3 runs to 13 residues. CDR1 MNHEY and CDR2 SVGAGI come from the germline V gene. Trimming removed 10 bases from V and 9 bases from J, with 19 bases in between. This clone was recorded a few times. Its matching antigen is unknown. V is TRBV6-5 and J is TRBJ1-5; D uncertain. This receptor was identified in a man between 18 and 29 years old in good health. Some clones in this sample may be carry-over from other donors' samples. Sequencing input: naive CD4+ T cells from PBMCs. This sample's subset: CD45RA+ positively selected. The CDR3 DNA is TGTGCCACTGCTAGCGCCACTGGACGGCCCCAGCATTTT. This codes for CATASATGRPQHF.